This T cell receptor (beta chain) was recorded in a study of neurological immune-mediated disorders. Findings and caveats of the study: No sharing of CDR3 amino acid sequences was observed among expanded clones across subjects, suggesting private repertoires in all groups.

This clonotype was found many times. The antigen remains undetermined. The authors made cDNA by 5'RACE with 10-nucleotide random UMIs. Every sequencing run produced over 180 million TCR-beta sequences, and the sequences from any one run covered 15-18 subjects. TCRdb analysed the 5' RACE reads with MiXCR anew, one entry per CDR3 protein. The profile shows 25,000 to 30,000 distinct CDR3 sequences, about 16% of them singletons. Noted time point: technical triplicate 3. For the sorted libraries, 1 million CD4+ or CD8+ T cells were used. Trimming stripped 2 bases from V and 6 bases from J, with 7 bases between. This CDR3 has 13 residues. The V gene's germline CDR1 is ENHRY and CDR2 SYGVKD.

V and J are TRBV10-3 and TRBJ2-2; TRBD1 is a possible D gene (6 bases). Sequenced sample: CD4+ T cells from blood. The clonotype was recovered from a female donor with HTLV-1-associated myelopathy (HAM/TSP). CDR3 sequence reads: CAISETGSGELFF. CDR3 DNA: TGTGCCATCAGTGAGACAGGGTCCGGGGAGCTGTTTTTT.